In its sample, the clone carrying this TCR beta chain was seen once. This sample stems from a study of cytomegalovirus exposure and HLA in healthy donors. About the research overall: Unique TCR beta sequences numbering 120 million or so came from about 179 million T cells in an earlier analysis.

In the PCR, 60 Vbeta and 13 Jbeta primers were used. Profiled with immunoSEQ multiplex PCR; TCRdb holds only in-frame clones, not every one. The sample contains around 130,000 clones, around 74% of which appear only once. V gave up 6 bases and J gave up 3 bases; unmatched junction bases: 13. This CDR3 is built from 17 residues. In germline, CDR1 is MDHEN, CDR2 SYDVKM. The chain links TRBV28 to TRBJ1-2; 10 bases are shared with TRBD1. The receptor was derived from a man in his thirties or forties in good health and CMV-seronegative. The specimen was PBMCs. CDR3 region: CASRQTGGARKYYGYTF. CDR3 nucleotides: TGTGCCAGCAGGCAGACAGGGGGCGCAAGGAAATACTATGGCTACACCTTC.